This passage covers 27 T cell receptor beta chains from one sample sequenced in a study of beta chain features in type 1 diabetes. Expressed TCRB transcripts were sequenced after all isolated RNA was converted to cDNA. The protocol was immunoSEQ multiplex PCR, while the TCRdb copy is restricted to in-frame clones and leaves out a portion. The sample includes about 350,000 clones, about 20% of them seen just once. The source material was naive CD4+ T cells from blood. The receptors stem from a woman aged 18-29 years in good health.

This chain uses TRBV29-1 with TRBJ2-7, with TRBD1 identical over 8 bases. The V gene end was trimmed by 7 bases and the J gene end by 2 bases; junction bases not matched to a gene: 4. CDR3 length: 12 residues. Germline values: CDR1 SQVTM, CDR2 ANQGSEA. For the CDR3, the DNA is TGCAGCGCCGGACAGGGAACCTACGAGCAGTACTTC. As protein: CSAGQGTYEQYF.

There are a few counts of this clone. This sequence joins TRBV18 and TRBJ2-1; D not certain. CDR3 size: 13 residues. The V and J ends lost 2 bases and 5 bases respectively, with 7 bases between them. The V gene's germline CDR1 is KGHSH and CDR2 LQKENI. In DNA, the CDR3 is TGTGCCAGCTCACCAACACCTGACAATGAGCAGTTCTTC. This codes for CASSPTPDNEQFF.

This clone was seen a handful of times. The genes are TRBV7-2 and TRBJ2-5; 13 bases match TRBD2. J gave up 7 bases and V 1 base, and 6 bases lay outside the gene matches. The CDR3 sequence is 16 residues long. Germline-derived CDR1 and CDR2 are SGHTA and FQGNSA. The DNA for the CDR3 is TGTGCCAGCAGCTTAGGAACTAGCGGGGGGGCACGGACCCAGTACTTC. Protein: CASSLGTSGGARTQYF.

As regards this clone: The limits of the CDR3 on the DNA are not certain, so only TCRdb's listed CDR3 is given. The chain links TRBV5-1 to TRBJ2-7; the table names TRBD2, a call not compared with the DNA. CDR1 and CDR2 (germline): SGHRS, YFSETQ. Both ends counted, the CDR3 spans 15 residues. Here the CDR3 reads CASSSSGGSLYEQYF.

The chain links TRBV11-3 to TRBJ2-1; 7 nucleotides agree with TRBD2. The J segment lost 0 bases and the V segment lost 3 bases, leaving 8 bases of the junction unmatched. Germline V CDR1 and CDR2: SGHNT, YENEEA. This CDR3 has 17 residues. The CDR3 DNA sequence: TGTGCCAGCAGCTTTGGACTAGGACTAAGCTCCTACAATGAGCAGTTCTTC. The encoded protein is CASSFGLGLSSYNEQFF. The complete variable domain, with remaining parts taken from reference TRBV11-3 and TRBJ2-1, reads EAGVVQSPRYKIIEKKQPVAFWCNPISGHNTLYWYLQNLGQGPELLIRYENEEAVDDSQLPKDRFSAERLKGVDSTLKIQPAELGDSAVYLCASSFGLGLSSYNEQFFGPGTRLTVL.

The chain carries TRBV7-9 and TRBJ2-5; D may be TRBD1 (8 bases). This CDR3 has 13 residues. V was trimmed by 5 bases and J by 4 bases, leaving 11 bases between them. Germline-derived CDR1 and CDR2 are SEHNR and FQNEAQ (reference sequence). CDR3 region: CASSSGTGETQYF. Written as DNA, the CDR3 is TGTGCCAGCAGCAGCGGGACAGGAGAGACCCAGTACTTC.

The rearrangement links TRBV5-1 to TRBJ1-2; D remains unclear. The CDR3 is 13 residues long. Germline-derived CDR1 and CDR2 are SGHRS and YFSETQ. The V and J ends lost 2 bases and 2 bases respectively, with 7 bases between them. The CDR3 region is CASSFGTNYGYTF. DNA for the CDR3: TGCGCCAGCAGCTTTGGCACCAACTATGGCTACACCTTC.

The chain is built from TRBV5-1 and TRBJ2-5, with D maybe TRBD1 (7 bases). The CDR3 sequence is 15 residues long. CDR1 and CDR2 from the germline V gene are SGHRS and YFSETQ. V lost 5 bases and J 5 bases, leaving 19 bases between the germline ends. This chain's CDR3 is CASRTGRRVGETQYF. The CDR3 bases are TGCGCCAGCAGGACAGGGAGGCGCGTGGGGGAGACCCAGTACTTC.

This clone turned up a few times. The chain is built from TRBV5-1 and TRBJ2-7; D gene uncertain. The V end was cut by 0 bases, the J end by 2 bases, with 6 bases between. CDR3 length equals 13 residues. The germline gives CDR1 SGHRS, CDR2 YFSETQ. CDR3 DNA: TGCGCCAGCAGCTTGGGTGAGGCCTACGAGCAGTACTTC. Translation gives CASSLGEAYEQYF. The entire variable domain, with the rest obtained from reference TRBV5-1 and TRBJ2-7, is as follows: KAGVTQTPRYLIKTRGQQVTLSCSPISGHRSVSWYQQTPGQGLQFLFEYFSETQRNKGNFPGRFSGRQFSNSRSEMNVSTLELGDSALYLCASSLGEAYEQYFGPGTRLTVT.

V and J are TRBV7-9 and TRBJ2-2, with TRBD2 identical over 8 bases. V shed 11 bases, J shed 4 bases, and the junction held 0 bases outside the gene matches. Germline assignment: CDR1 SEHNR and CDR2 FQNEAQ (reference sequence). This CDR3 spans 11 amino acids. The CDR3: CAREGTGELFF. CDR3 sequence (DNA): TGTGCCCGGGAGGGCACCGGGGAGCTGTTTTTT.

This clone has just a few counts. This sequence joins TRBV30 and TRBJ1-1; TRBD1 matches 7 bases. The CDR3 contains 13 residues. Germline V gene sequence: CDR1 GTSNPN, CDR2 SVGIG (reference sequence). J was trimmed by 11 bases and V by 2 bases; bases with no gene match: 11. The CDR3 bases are TGTGCCTGGAGTAGGGTCGAGGGGGCAGGGGCTTTCTTT. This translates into CAWSRVEGAGAFF.

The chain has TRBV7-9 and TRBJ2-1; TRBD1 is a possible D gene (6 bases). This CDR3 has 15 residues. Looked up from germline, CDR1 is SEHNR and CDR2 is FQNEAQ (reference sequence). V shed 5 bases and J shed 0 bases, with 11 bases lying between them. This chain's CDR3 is CASSDGQISYNEQFF. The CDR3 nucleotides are TGTGCCAGCAGCGATGGACAGATCTCCTACAATGAGCAGTTCTTC.

CDR3 sequence: CASSRDRSYNSPLHF. The CDR3 DNA reads as TGCGCCAGCAGCAGGGACAGAAGTTATAATTCACCCCTCCACTTT. This chain uses TRBV5-1 with TRBJ1-6, with 7 bases fitting TRBD1. J was trimmed by 4 bases and V by 4 bases; bases with no gene match: 5. From germline, CDR1 is SGHRS and CDR2 YFSETQ. The CDR3 is 15 residues long. Looking up the rest from reference TRBV5-1 and TRBJ1-6 gives the full variable domain: KAGVTQTPRYLIKTRGQQVTLSCSPISGHRSVSWYQQTPGQGLQFLFEYFSETQRNKGNFPGRFSGRQFSNSRSEMNVSTLELGDSALYLCASSRDRSYNSPLHFGNGTRLTVT.

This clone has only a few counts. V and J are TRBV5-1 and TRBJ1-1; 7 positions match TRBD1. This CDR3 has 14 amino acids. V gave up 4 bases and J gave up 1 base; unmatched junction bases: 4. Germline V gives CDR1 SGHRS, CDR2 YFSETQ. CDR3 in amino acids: CASSTGQSNTEAFF. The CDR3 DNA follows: TGCGCCAGCAGCACGGGACAGTCGAACACTGAAGCTTTCTTT.

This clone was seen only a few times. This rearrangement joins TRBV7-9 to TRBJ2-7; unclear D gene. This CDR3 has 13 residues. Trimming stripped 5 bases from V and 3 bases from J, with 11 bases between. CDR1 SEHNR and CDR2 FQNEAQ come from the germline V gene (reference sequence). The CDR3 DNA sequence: TGTGCCAGCAGCCCCGAAGCCCTCTACGAGCAGTACTTC. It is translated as CASSPEALYEQYF.

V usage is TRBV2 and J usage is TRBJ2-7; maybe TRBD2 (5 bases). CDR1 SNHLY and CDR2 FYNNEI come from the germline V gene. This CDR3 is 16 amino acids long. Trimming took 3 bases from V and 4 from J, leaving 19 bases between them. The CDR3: CASSDTGWGPGYEQYF. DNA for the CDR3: TGTGCCAGCAGTGATACGGGGTGGGGTCCTGGGTACGAGCAGTACTTC.

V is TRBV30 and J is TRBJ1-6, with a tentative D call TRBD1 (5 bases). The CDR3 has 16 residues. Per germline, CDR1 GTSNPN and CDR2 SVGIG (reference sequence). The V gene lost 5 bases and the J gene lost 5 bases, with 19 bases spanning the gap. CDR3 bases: TGTGCCTGGTCGCCTCCCCGGGGACTGCATAATTCACCCCTCCACTTT. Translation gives CAWSPPRGLHNSPLHF. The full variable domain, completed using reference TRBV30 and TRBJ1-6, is SQTIHQWPATLVQPVGSPLSLECTVEGTSNPNLYWYRQAAGRGLQLLFYSVGIGQISSEVPQNLSASRPQDRQFILSSKKLLLSDSGFYLCAWSPPRGLHNSPLHFGNGTRLTVT.

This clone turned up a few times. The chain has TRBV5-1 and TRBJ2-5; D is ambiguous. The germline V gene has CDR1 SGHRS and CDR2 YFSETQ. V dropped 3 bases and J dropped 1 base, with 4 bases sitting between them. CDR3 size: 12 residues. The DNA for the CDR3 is TGCGCCAGCAGCTGGAGCCAAGAGACCCAGTACTTC. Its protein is CASSWSQETQYF.

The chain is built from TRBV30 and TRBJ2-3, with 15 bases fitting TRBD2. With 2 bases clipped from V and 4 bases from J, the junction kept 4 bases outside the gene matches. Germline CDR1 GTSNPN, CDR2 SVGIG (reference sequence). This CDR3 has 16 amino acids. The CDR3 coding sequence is TGTGCCTGGAGTCCCGGACTAGCGGGGGGGCCAGATACGCAGTATTTT. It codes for CAWSPGLAGGPDTQYF.

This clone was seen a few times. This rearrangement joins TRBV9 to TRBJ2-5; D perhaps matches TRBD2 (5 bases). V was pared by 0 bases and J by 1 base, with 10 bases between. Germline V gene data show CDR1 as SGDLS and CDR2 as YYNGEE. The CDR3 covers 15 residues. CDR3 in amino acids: CASSVAWRLQETQYF. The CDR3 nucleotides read TGTGCCAGCAGCGTAGCGTGGAGGCTCCAAGAGACCCAGTACTTC.

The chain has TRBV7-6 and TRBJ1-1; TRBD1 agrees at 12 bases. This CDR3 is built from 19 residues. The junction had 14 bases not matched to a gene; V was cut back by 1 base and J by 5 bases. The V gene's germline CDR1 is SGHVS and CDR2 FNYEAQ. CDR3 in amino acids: CASSLEPPPGQGASTEAFF. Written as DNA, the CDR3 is TGTGCCAGCAGCTTAGAACCCCCCCCGGGACAGGGGGCGAGTACTGAAGCTTTCTTT.

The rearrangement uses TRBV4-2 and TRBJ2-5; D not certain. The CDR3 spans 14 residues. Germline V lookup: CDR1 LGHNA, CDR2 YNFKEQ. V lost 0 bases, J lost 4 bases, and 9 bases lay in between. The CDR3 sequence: CASSQEASGETQYF. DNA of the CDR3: TGTGCCAGCAGCCAAGAAGCATCGGGAGAGACCCAGTACTTC.

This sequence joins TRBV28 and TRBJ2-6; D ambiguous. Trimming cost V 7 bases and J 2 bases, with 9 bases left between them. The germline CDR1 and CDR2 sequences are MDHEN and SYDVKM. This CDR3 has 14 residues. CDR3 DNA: TGTGCCAGCAACAGACCTCCTGGGGCCAACGTCCTGACTTTC. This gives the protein CASNRPPGANVLTF.

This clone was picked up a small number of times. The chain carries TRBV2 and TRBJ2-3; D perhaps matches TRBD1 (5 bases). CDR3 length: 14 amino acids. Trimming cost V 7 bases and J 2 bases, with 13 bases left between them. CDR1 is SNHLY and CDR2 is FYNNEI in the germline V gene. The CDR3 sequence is CASKPGLVTDTQYF. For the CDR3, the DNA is TGTGCCAGCAAACCAGGGTTGGTCACAGATACGCAGTATTTT.

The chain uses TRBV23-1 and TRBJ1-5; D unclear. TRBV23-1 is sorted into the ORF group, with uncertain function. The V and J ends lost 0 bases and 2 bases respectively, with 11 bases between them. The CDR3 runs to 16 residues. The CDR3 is CASSQSMGVGNQPQHF. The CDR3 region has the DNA TGCGCCAGCAGTCAATCGATGGGAGTTGGCAATCAGCCCCAGCATTTT.

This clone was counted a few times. This chain's CDR3 is CSANLGQLYNEQFF. The CDR3 DNA sequence: TGCAGCGCGAACCTAGGACAGCTCTACAATGAGCAGTTCTTC. V and J are TRBV29-1 and TRBJ2-1, with a weak D call TRBD1 (6 bases). CDR3 length equals 14 residues. Germline CDR1 is SQVTM and CDR2 is ANQGSEA. The V gene lost 7 bases and the J gene lost 3 bases, with 16 bases spanning the gap.

Here the CDR3 DNA reads TGCGCCAGCAGCTTGGCCCTGGTCTCCTACTACGAGCAGTACTTC. As protein: CASSLALVSYYEQYF. This sequence joins TRBV5-1 and TRBJ2-7; D unclear. Trimming left V 0 bases short and J 3 bases short, with 13 bases between. Per the germline V gene, CDR1 is SGHRS and CDR2 is YFSETQ. CDR3 length equals 15 residues. The variable domain in full, completed from reference TRBV5-1 and TRBJ2-7, reads KAGVTQTPRYLIKTRGQQVTLSCSPISGHRSVSWYQQTPGQGLQFLFEYFSETQRNKGNFPGRFSGRQFSNSRSEMNVSTLELGDSALYLCASSLALVSYYEQYFGPGTRLTVT.